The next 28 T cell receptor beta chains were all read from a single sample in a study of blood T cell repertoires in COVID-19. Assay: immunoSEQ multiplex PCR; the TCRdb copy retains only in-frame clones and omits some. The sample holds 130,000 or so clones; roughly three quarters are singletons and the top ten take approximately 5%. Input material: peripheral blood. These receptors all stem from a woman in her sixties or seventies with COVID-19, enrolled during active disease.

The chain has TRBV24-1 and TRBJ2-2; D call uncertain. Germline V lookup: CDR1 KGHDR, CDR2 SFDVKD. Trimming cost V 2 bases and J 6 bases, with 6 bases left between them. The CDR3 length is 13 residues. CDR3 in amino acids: CATSDSGPGELFF. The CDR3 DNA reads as TGTGCCACCAGTGATTCAGGTCCCGGGGAGCTGTTTTTT.

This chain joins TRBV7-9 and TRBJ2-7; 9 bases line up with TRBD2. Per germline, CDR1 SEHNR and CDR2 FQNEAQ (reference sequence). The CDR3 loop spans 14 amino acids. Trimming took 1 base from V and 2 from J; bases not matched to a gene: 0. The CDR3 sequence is CASSLGGGAYEQYF. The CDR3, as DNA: TGTGCCAGCAGCTTAGGCGGGGGGGCCTACGAGCAGTACTTC.

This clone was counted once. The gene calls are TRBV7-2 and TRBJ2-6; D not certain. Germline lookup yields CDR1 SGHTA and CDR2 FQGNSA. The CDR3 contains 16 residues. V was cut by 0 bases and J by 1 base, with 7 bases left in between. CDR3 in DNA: TGTGCCAGCAGCTTAGCTGTCGGGTCTGGGGCCAACGTCCTGACTTTC. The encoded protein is CASSLAVGSGANVLTF. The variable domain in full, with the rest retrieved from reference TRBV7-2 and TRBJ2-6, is GAGVSQSPSNKVTEKGKDVELRCDPISGHTALYWYRQSLGQGLEFLIYFQGNSAPDKSGLPSDRFSAERTGGSVSTLTIQRTQQEDSAVYLCASSLAVGSGANVLTFGAGSRLTVL.

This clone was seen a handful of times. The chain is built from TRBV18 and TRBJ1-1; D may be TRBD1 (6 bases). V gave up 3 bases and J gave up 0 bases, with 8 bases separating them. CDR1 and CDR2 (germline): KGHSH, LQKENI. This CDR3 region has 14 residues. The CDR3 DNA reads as TGTGCCAGCTCACCGAGGACAGTGAACACTGAAGCTTTCTTT. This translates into CASSPRTVNTEAFF. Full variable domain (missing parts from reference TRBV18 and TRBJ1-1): NAGVMQNPRHLVRRRGQEARLRCSPMKGHSHVYWYRQLPEEGLKFMVYLQKENIIDESGMPKERFSAEFPKEGPSILRIQQVVRGDSAAYFCASSPRTVNTEAFFGQGTRLTVV.

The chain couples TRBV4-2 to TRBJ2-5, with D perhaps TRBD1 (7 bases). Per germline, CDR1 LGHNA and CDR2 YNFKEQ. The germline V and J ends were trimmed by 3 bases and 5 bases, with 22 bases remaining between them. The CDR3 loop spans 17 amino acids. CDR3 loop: CASSQASAGGMRETQYF. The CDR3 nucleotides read TGTGCCAGCAGCCAGGCGTCGGCAGGGGGGATGAGGGAGACCCAGTACTTC.

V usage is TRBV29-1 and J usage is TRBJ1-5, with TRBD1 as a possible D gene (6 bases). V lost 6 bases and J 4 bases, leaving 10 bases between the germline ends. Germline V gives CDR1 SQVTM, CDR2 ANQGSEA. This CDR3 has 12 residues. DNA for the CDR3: TGCAGCGTCAGGACAGCTAATCAGCCCCAGCATTTT. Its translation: CSVRTANQPQHF.

CDR3 DNA sequence: TGTGCCAGCAGTGCAGGGGGCGATACGCAGTATTTT. This codes for CASSAGGDTQYF. The V call is TRBV2, the J call TRBJ2-3, with TRBD1 identical over 8 bases. Per germline, CDR1 SNHLY and CDR2 FYNNEI. The CDR3 is made up of 12 amino acids. The V segment lost 4 bases and the J segment 6 bases; nucleotides outside the gene matches: 0.

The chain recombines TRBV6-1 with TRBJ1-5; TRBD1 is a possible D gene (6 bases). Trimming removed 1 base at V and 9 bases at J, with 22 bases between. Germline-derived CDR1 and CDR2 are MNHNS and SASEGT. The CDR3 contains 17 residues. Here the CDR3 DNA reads TGTGCCAGCAGTGAAGGTCAGGGGCCCAGGCGTAGTTTGCCCCAGCATTTT. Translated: CASSEGQGPRRSLPQHF.

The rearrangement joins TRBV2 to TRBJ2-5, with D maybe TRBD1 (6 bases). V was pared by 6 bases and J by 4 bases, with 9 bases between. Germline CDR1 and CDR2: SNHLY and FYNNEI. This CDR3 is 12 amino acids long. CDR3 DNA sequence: TGTGCCAGCAGCACAGGGCGAGAGACCCAGTACTTC. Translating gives CASSTGRETQYF.

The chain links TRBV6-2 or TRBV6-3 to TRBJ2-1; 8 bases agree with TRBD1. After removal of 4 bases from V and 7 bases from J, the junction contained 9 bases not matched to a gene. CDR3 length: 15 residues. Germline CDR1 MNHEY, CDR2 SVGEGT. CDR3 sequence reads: CASSLGQGRRNEQFF. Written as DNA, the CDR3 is TGTGCCAGCAGTTTAGGACAGGGCCGTCGGAATGAGCAGTTCTTC.

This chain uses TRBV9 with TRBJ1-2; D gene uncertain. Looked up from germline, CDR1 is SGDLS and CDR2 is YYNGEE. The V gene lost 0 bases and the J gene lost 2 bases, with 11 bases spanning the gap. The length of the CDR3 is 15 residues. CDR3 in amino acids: CASSVAPGSNYGYTF. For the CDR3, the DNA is TGTGCCAGCAGCGTAGCGCCGGGGTCGAACTATGGCTACACCTTC.

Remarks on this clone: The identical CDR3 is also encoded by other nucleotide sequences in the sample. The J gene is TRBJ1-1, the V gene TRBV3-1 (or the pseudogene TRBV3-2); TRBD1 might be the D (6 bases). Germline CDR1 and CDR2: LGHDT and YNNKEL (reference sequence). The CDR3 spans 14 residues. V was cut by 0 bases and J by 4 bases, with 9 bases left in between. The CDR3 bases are TGTGCCAGCAGCCAAGATGTCAGGGGCACTGAAGCTTTCTTT. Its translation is CASSQDVRGTEAFF.

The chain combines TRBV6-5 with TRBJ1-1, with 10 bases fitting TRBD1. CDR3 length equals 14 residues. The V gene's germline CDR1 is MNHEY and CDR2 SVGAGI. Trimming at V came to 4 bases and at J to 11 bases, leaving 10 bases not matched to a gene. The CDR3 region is CASSWTGGLSGAFF. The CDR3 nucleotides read TGTGCCAGCAGTTGGACAGGGGGGCTTTCTGGGGCTTTCTTT.

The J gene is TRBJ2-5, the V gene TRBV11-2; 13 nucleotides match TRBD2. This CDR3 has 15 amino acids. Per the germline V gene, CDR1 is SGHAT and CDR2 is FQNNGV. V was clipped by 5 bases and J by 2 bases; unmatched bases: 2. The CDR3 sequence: CASSLGLAGQETQYF. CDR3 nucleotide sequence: TGTGCCAGCAGCCTGGGACTAGCGGGACAAGAGACCCAGTACTTC.

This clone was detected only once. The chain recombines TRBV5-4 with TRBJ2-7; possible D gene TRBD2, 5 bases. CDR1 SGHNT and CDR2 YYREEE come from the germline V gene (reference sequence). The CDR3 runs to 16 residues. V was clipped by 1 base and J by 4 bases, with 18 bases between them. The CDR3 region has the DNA TGTGCCAGCAGCTTGAAGTCCGGAGGCCTCGGGTACGAGCAGTACTTC. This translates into CASSLKSGGLGYEQYF.

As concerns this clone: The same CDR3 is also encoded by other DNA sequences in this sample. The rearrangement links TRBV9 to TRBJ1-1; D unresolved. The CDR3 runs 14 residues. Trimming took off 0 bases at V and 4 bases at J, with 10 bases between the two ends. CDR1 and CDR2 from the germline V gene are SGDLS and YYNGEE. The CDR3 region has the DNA TGTGCCAGCAGCGTAGTGAGTGGGAGCACTGAAGCTTTCTTT. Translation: CASSVVSGSTEAFF.

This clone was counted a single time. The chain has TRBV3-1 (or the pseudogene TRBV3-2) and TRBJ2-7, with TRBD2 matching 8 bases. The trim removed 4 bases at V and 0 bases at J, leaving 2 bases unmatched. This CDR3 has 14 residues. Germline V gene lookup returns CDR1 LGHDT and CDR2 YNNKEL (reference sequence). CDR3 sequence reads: CASSPSGGSYEQYF. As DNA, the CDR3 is TGTGCCAGCAGCCCCAGCGGGGGCTCCTACGAGCAGTACTTC.

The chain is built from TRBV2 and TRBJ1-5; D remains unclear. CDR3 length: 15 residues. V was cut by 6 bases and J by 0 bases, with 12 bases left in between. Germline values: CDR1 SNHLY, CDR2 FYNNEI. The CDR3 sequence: CASSGDQNSNQPQHF. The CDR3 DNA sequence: TGTGCCAGCAGCGGAGACCAAAATAGCAATCAGCCCCAGCATTTT.

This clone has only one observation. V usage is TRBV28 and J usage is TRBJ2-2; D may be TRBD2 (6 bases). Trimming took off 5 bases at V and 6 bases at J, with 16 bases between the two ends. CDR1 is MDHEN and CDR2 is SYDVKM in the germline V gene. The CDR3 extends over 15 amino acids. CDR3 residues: CASSNPRAGPGELFF. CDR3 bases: TGTGCCAGCAGTAACCCGCGGGCGGGGCCCGGGGAGCTGTTTTTT. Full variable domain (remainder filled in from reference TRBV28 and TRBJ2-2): DVKVTQSSRYLVKRTGEKVFLECVQDMDHENMFWYRQDPGLGLRLIYFSYDVKMKEKGDIPEGYSVSREKKERFSLILESASTNQTSMYLCASSNPRAGPGELFFGEGSRLTVL.

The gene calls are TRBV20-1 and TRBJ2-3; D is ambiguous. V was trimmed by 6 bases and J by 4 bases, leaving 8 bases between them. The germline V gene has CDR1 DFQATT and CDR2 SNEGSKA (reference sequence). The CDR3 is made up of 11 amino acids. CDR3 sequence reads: CSAPLADTQYF. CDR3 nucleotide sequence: TGCAGTGCACCACTGGCAGATACGCAGTATTTT.

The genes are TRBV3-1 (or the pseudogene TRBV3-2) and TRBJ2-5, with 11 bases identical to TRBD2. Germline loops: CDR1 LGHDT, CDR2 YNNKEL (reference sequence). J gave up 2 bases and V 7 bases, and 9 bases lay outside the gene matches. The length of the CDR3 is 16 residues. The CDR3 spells CASTNPRTSGQETQYF. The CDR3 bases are TGTGCCAGCACCAACCCCCGGACTAGCGGGCAAGAGACCCAGTACTTC.

The CDR3 DNA is TGTGCCACCAGTGTTGGGGGGGTCGAGCAGTTCTTC. It is translated as CATSVGGVEQFF. The rearrangement links TRBV24-1 to TRBJ2-1; 7 nucleotides line up with TRBD2. Germline trimming cut 5 bases from V and 10 bases from J; bases unmatched to any gene: 4. Germline CDR1 and CDR2: KGHDR and SFDVKD. CDR3 length equals 12 residues.

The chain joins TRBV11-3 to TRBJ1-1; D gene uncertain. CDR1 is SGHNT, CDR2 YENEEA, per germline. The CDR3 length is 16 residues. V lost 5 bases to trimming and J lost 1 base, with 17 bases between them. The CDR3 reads CASSTSSPGQNTEAFF. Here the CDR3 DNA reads TGTGCCAGCAGCACCTCATCTCCGGGTCAGAACACTGAAGCTTTCTTT.

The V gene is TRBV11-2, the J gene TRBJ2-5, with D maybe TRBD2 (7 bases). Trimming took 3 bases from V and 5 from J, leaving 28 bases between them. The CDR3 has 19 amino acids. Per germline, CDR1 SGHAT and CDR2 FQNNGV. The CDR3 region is CASSFAPDPWGGAGETQYF. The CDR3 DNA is TGTGCCAGCAGCTTCGCGCCCGACCCCTGGGGGGGGGCAGGGGAGACCCAGTACTTC.

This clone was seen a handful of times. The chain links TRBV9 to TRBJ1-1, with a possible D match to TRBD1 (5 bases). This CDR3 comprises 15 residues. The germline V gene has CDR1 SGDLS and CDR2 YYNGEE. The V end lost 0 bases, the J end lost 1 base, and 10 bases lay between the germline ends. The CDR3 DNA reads TGTGCCAGCAGCGTAGTGACAGCAAGGAACACTGAAGCTTTCTTT. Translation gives CASSVVTARNTEAFF.

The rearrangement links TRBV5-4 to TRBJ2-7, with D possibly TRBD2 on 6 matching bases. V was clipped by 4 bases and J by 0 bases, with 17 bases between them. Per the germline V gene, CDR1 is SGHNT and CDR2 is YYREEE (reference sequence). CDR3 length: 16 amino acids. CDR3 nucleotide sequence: TGTGCCAGCAGCCAATCCGGGAGATCAAGCTCCTACGAGCAGTACTTC. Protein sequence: CASSQSGRSSSYEQYF.

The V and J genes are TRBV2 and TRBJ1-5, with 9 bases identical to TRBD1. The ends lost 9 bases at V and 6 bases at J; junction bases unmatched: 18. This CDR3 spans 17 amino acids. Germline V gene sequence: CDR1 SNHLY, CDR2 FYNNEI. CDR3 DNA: TGTGCCAGTGAGAGGGGACAGGGCAAGGTCTCCGGTCAGCCCCAGCATTTT. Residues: CASERGQGKVSGQPQHF.

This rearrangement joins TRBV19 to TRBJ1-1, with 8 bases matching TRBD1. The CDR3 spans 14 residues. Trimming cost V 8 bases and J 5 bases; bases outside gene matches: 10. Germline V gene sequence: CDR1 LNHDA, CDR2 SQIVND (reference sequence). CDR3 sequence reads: CASATGGGRTEAFF. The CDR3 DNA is TGTGCCAGTGCTACAGGGGGAGGAAGGACTGAAGCTTTCTTT.